This record looks at one TCR beta chain sequence and its context. What antigen it recognizes has not been identified. It has no much larger one-base neighbor in the sample; base qualities were not kept. This sample is drawn from a study of control samples from healthy donors and cancer patients (dated by TCRdb to the early 2020s). The germline ends are 15 bases apart after V is trimmed by 5 bases and J by 5 bases. The CDR3 numbers 15 residues from cysteine through phenylalanine. The only DNA kept is the CDR3, 45 bases in frame from the first base. As encoded in the germline V gene, CDR1 is SGHVS while CDR2 is FNYEAQ. Library preparation was by the immunoSEQ multiplex PCR assay. Here the immuneACCESS table is served through TCRdb, limited to in-frame sequences with V and J called. Missing clones are a known gap in these copies; in checked studies unresolved V genes cover under half, and the rest lacks a known reason. The sample table lists tens of thousands of clones, approximately 90% of them with a count of one. The top ten clones comprise around 1% of the sample.

The clonotype comes from a woman younger than 45 in good health. This chain joins TRBV7-6 to TRBJ2-2, with a weak D call of TRBD1 (6 bases match). The material sequenced was blood. The DNA reads TGTGCCAGCAGCCCCCAAACGGGGACAACCGGGGAGCTGTTTTTT. It translates as CASSPQTGTTGELFF. The CDR3, completed at both ends by the reference TRBV7-6 and TRBJ2-2 genes, gives the full variable domain GAGVSQSPRYKVTKRGQDVALRCDPISGHVSLYWYRQALGQGPEFLTYFNYEAQQDKSGLPNDRFSAERPEGSISTLTIQRTEQRDSAMYRCASSPQTGTTGELFFGEGSRLTVL.